This T cell receptor beta chain was retrieved from a study of blood T cell repertoires in COVID-19. Study details: Sample material is recorded as cDNA or gDNA derived from T cells, B-cell-depleted T cells, or PBMCs.

Donors in Cohort 3 counted as recovered after two negative PCRs, clearance, or symptom resolution. As handled by the study authors: From reference gene primer amplification, estimates of nucleated cell counts were derived. Method: immunoSEQ multiplex PCR; TCRdb's copy keeps in-frame clones and lacks some. The V and J calls and clone size come from that table; D and trimming were worked out from the DNA. The table records more than 250,000 clones, over 75% of them present only once. The sequence was obtained from a woman in her twenties or thirties who had recovered from COVID-19. Sequencing was performed on PBMCs or T cells enriched from blood (not recorded which).

CDR3 nucleotide sequence: TGTGCCAGCAGTTTTCAAAGGAGGTTTTCAGATACGCAGTATTTT. It translates to CASSFQRRFSDTQYF. The rearrangement uses TRBV28 and TRBJ2-3; a weak D match, TRBD2 (5 bases). Trimming removed 3 bases from V and 4 bases from J, with 14 bases in between. CDR1 MDHEN and CDR2 SYDVKM come from the germline V gene. The CDR3 consists of 15 residues.